This TCR beta chain came from a study of blood T cell repertoires in COVID-19. Study context: Samples representing acute and convalescent COVID-19 were sourced from the United States, Italy and Spain.

The CDR3 totals 15 residues. V lost 4 bases, J lost 8 bases, and 10 bases stayed unmatched. Sequenced by immunoSEQ multiplex PCR; TCRdb stores in-frame clones only, minus some. The table lists around 200,000 clones, under 80% of them singletons. The rearrangement links TRBV23-1 to TRBJ1-4, with TRBD1 matching over 7 bases. TRBV23-1 is an ORF, with its function uncertain. Sequenced: peripheral blood. This TCR derives from a woman aged 45-65 years with acute or convalescent COVID-19. The CDR3 protein is CASSRHDRAPEKLFF. Written as DNA, the CDR3 is TGCGCCAGCAGTCGCCACGACAGGGCCCCCGAAAAACTGTTTTTT.